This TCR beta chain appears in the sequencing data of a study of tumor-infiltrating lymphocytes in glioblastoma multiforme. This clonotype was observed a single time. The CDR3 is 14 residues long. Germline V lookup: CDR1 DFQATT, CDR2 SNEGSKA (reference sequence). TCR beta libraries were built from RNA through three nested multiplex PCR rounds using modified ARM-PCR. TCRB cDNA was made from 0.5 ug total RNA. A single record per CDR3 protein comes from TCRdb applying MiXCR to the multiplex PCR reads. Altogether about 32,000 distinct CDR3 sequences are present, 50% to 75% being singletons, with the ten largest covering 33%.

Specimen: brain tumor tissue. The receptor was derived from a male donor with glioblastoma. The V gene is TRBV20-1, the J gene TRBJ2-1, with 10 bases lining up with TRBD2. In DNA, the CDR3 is TGCAGCGTAGCGGGAGGCCACTCCTACAATAAGCGGTTCTTC. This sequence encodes CSVAGGHSYNKRFF.